What follows are 22 T cell receptor beta chains derived from one specimen sequenced in a study of regulatory T cells in long-lasting Graves disease. HTBI primers from iRepertoire and Arm-PCR of CDR3 regions yielded the TCR beta libraries. TCRdb reanalysed the multiplex PCR reads using MiXCR and keeps one entry per CDR3 protein. The data contain about 470,000 distinct CDR3 sequences, around a fifth of them singletons. This sample's time point: persistent/refractory GD, antithyroid drugs over 5 years with positive TRAb. RNA isolated from PBMCs was used to make the TCR library. Sequenced material: peripheral blood mononuclear cells (PBMCs), taken when the disease was refractory, from a patient treated with antithyroid drugs. These receptors came from a female donor with Graves disease.

This clonotype was observed many times. The rearrangement uses TRBV29-1 and TRBJ2-5; perhaps D is TRBD1 or TRBD2 (5 bases each). V was trimmed by 8 bases and J by 3 bases, leaving 13 bases between them. Germline V gives CDR1 SQVTM, CDR2 ANQGSEA. The CDR3 covers 12 residues. CDR3 bases: TGCAGCCTAAAAGGGACCGAAGAGACCCAGTACTTC. Translating gives CSLKGTEETQYF.

The V and J genes are TRBV2 and TRBJ2-3; D not certain. Germline assignment: CDR1 SNHLY and CDR2 FYNNEI. Trimming removed 5 bases from V and 2 bases from J, with 11 bases in between. The CDR3 length is 14 residues. CDR3 sequence: CASSHLATTDTQYF. For the CDR3, the DNA is TGTGCCAGCAGTCACCTCGCCACCACAGATACGCAGTATTTT. Supplemented by reference TRBV2 and TRBJ2-3, the full variable domain reads EPEVTQTPSHQVTQMGQEVILRCVPISNHLYFYWYRQILGQKVEFLVSFYNNEISEKSEIFDDQFSVERPDGSNFTLKIRSTKLEDSAMYFCASSHLATTDTQYFGPGTRLTVL.

This clonotype was observed a handful of times. The DNA for the CDR3 is TGTGCCAGCAGATTGGGACAGGGTGGGCAGCCCCAGCATTTT. The encoded protein is CASRLGQGGQPQHF. The rearrangement links TRBV6-2 or TRBV6-3 to TRBJ1-5; TRBD1 aligns across 9 bases. With V trimmed by 6 bases and J by 7 bases, 7 bases remained unmatched. The CDR3 length is 14 residues. The germline V gene encodes CDR1 MNHEY and CDR2 SVGEGT.

This clonotype came up many times. The genes are TRBV28 and TRBJ2-2; D might be TRBD2 (6 bases). Trimming removed 6 bases from V and 1 base from J, with 15 bases in between. Per the germline V gene, CDR1 is MDHEN and CDR2 is SYDVKM. The CDR3 contains 16 residues. CDR3 region: CASSPLGGRNTGELFF. The CDR3 DNA follows: TGTGCCAGCAGCCCCCTAGGAGGGCGGAACACCGGGGAGCTGTTTTTT.

This clonotype was picked up many times. J is TRBJ2-7 and V is TRBV6-1, with TRBD2 matching 7 bases. Germline V gene lookup returns CDR1 MNHNS and CDR2 SASEGT. The trim removed 6 bases at V and 6 bases at J, leaving 11 bases unmatched. The CDR3 is 14 amino acids. DNA of the CDR3: TGTGCCAGCAGCCGAGGGGCGGGAGAATCCGAGCAGTACTTC. Translating gives CASSRGAGESEQYF.

This clonotype was observed many times. This chain joins TRBV28 and TRBJ2-5; D remains ambiguous. The CDR3 totals 13 residues. Germline V gives CDR1 MDHEN, CDR2 SYDVKM. V was clipped by 4 bases and J by 4 bases, with 10 bases between them. The CDR3 nucleotides are TGTGCCAGCAGTTCAGGATATGGAGAGACCCAGTACTTC. Translation: CASSSGYGETQYF.

This clonotype was counted at least ten times. The chain links TRBV15 to TRBJ1-2; possible D gene TRBD1, 5 bases. The CDR3 runs to 14 residues. The germline V gene encodes CDR1 LNHNV and CDR2 YYDKDF (reference sequence). V dropped 0 bases and J dropped 12 bases, with 17 bases sitting between them. In nucleotides, the CDR3 is TGTGCCACCAGCAGAGATCCCGAGGGAACAGGCAACACCTTC. This codes for CATSRDPEGTGNTF.

The rearrangement links TRBV10-3 to TRBJ1-1; TRBD1 is a possible D gene (5 bases). V gave up 7 bases and J gave up 3 bases, with 9 bases separating them. CDR3 length: 12 amino acids. Germline CDR1 is ENHRY and CDR2 is SYGVKD. The CDR3 loop reads CAIKQAHTEAFF. The CDR3 coding sequence is TGTGCCATCAAACAGGCCCACACTGAAGCTTTCTTT.

The CDR3: CATSDPVAGVADTQYF. The DNA of the CDR3 is TGTGCCACCAGTGATCCGGTAGCGGGAGTAGCAGATACGCAGTATTTT. This chain uses TRBV24-1 with TRBJ2-3; 9 nucleotides match TRBD2. CDR1 KGHDR and CDR2 SFDVKD come from the germline V gene. The V segment lost 3 bases and the J segment 4 bases; nucleotides outside the gene matches: 7. The CDR3 has 16 amino acids.

This clonotype was detected only a few times. This rearrangement joins TRBV7-9 to TRBJ2-7; 8 bases align to TRBD2. V was pared by 6 bases and J by 5 bases, with 6 bases of the junction left unmatched. The CDR3 sequence is 13 residues long. Germline V gene data show CDR1 as SEHNR and CDR2 as FQNEAQ (reference sequence). The CDR3 here is CASRPPGLDEQYF. CDR3 nucleotide sequence: TGTGCCAGCAGGCCTCCGGGACTAGACGAGCAGTACTTC.

This rearrangement joins TRBV7-8 to TRBJ1-1; D gene uncertain. CDR1 SGHVS and CDR2 FQNEAQ come from the germline V gene. Trimming removed 1 base from V and 3 bases from J, with 9 bases in between. The CDR3 length is 14 residues. The CDR3 reads CASSLEPGYTEAFF. The CDR3 nucleotides read TGTGCCAGCAGCTTAGAGCCAGGCTACACTGAAGCTTTCTTT.

This clonotype was seen repeatedly, ten times or more. The V and J genes are TRBV28 and TRBJ2-2, with TRBD1 as a possible D gene (6 bases). The V end was cut by 7 bases, the J end by 5 bases, with 8 bases between. Germline values: CDR1 MDHEN, CDR2 SYDVKM. CDR3 length: 12 amino acids. DNA for the CDR3: TGTGCCAGCACAGGGGTGACCGGGGAGCTGTTTTTT. Protein product: CASTGVTGELFF.

This clonotype was detected ten times or more. This chain links TRBV20-1 with TRBJ2-5; 8 nucleotides match TRBD2. V shed 3 bases, J shed 2 bases, and the junction held 11 bases outside the gene matches. The V gene's germline CDR1 is DFQATT and CDR2 SNEGSKA (reference sequence). This CDR3 region has 16 residues. CDR3 DNA: TGCAGTGCTAGTACCCCACTAGCGGACGTTCAAGAGACCCAGTACTTC. This codes for CSASTPLADVQETQYF.

For this clonotype: One base away lies a much larger clone, so this may be a sequencing read error. The J gene is TRBJ2-7, the V gene TRBV28; D possibly corresponds to TRBD1 (6 bases). Germline V CDR1 and CDR2: MDHEN, SYDVKM. The CDR3 totals 13 residues. The CDR3: CASRAGTTYERYF. CDR3 nucleotide sequence: TGTGCCAGCAGAGCCGGGACAACTTACGAGCGGTACTTC.

In this sample, this clonotype turned up many times. The gene calls are TRBV29-1 and TRBJ2-5, with 7 bases identical to TRBD2. The germline V gene encodes CDR1 SQVTM and CDR2 ANQGSEA. The CDR3 is made up of 13 amino acids. V was clipped by 0 bases and J by 3 bases; unmatched bases: 1. The CDR3 coding sequence is TGCAGCGTTGAAGAACGGGAGGAAGAGACCCAGTACTTC. Its translation is CSVEEREEETQYF.

The chain has TRBV19 and TRBJ1-2; D gene uncertain. Germline V CDR1 and CDR2: LNHDA, SQIVND (reference sequence). The CDR3 has 12 residues. V shed 5 bases and J shed 5 bases, with 9 bases lying between them. This chain's CDR3 is CASSAPGYGYTF. For the CDR3, the DNA is TGTGCCAGTAGTGCCCCCGGGTATGGCTACACCTTC.

The rearrangement links TRBV30 to TRBJ1-6; unclear D gene. In germline, CDR1 is GTSNPN, CDR2 SVGIG (reference sequence). Trimming took 3 bases from V and 6 from J, leaving 12 bases between them. This CDR3 contains 14 residues. The CDR3 coding sequence is TGTGCCTGGAGGAAAATTGGCACTAATTCACCCCTCCACTTT. Its protein product is CAWRKIGTNSPLHF.

A word on this clonotype: The conserved closing phenylalanine or tryptophan is absent in this CDR3, likely reflecting a read error. This chain uses TRBV5-1 with TRBJ1-1, with TRBD1 as a possible D gene (5 bases). The CDR3 length is 12 residues. The V and J ends lost 4 bases and 8 bases respectively, with 12 bases between them. The germline V gene encodes CDR1 SGHRS and CDR2 YFSETQ. The chain's CDR3 is CASSVTGTEAFS. DNA for the CDR3: TGCGCCAGCAGCGTGACCGGGACGGAAGCTTTCTCT.

This clonotype occurred a few times. J is TRBJ2-5 and V is TRBV27; possible D gene TRBD2, 6 bases. Germline V gene data show CDR1 as MNHEY and CDR2 as SMNVEV (reference sequence). CDR3 length: 14 residues. The V end lost 0 bases, the J end lost 5 bases, and 10 bases lay between the germline ends. CDR3 nucleotide sequence: TGTGCCAGCAGTTTATCGTGGGGAGGCGAGACCCAGTACTTC. Translation gives CASSLSWGGETQYF.

Written as DNA, the CDR3 is TGTGCCATCAGTGAGTCAGTGGAGACCCAGTACTTC. This sequence encodes CAISESVETQYF. The J gene is TRBJ2-5, the V gene TRBV10-3; unclear D gene. The germline V and J ends were trimmed by 0 bases and 5 bases, with 4 bases remaining between them. Germline V gene data show CDR1 as ENHRY and CDR2 as SYGVKD. The CDR3 sequence is 12 residues long.

This clonotype has just a few counts. V is TRBV28 and J is TRBJ1-2; D not resolved. V was trimmed by 7 bases and J by 8 bases, leaving 20 bases between them. The length of the CDR3 is 14 residues. Germline V CDR1 and CDR2: MDHEN, SYDVKM. The CDR3 sequence is CASNIRDDTEGYTF. CDR3 DNA: TGTGCCAGCAATATAAGGGATGACACGGAAGGCTACACCTTC.

The chain links TRBV28 to TRBJ2-1, with D maybe TRBD2 (6 bases). Trimming took 7 bases from V and 7 from J, leaving 14 bases between them. Looked up from germline, CDR1 is MDHEN and CDR2 is SYDVKM. CDR3 size: 13 residues. The CDR3 bases are TGTGCCAGCAAGGGAGGCGCGAGGAATGAGCAGTTCTTC. Its translation: CASKGGARNEQFF.